This T cell receptor (beta chain) was profiled in a study of T cell repertoires in cytomegalovirus infection. In germline, CDR1 is SEHNR, CDR2 FQNEAQ (reference sequence). The V and J ends lost 3 bases and 3 bases respectively, with 11 bases between them. This CDR3 is 15 amino acids long. Using its own MiXCR run on the reads, TCRdb lists one record per CDR3 protein. The sample records roughly 500,000 distinct CDR3 sequences, roughly 10% being singletons. Only a few counts were recorded for this clonotype. The specimen was PBMCs. The receptor's source is a human donor in good health (CMV status not recorded). Some clones in this sample may be carry-over from other donors' samples. V gene TRBV7-9 combines with J gene TRBJ1-4, with D perhaps matching TRBD1 (5 bases). CDR3 sequence reads: CASSFGQGSNEKLFF. As DNA, the CDR3 is TGTGCCAGCAGCTTTGGGCAGGGCTCTAATGAAAAACTGTTTTTT.